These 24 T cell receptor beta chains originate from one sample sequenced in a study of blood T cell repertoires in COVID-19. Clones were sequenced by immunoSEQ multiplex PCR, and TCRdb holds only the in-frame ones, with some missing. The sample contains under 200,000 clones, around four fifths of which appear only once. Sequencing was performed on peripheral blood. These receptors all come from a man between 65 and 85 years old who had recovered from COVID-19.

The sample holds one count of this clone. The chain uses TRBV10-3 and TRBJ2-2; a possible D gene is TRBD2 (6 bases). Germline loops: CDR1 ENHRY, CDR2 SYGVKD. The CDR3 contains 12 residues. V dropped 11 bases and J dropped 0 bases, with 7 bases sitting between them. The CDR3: CASGANTGELFF. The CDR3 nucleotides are TGTGCCTCGGGGGCGAACACCGGGGAGCTGTTTTTT.

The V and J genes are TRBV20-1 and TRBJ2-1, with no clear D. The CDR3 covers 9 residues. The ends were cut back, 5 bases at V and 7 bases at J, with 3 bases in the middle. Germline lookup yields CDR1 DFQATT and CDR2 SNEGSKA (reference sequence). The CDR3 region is CSAYNEQFF. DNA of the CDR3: TGCAGTGCTTATAATGAGCAGTTCTTC.

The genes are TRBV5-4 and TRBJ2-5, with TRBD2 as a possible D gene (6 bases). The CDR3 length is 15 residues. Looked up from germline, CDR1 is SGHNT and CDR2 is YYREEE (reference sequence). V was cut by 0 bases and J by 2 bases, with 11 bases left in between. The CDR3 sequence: CASSLVVGGQETQYF. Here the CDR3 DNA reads TGTGCCAGCAGCTTGGTGGTGGGAGGACAAGAGACCCAGTACTTC.

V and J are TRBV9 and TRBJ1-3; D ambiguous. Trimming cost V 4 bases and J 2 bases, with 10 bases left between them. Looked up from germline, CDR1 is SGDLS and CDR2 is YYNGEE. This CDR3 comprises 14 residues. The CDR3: CASSPRMTGNTIYF. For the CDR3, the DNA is TGTGCCAGCAGCCCCAGGATGACTGGAAACACCATATATTTT.

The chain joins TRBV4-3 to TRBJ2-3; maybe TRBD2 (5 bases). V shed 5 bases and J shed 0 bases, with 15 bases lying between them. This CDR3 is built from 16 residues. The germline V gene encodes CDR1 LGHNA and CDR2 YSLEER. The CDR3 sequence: CASSGLAVGSTDTQYF. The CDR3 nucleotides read TGCGCCAGCAGCGGACTGGCGGTCGGGAGCACAGATACGCAGTATTTT.

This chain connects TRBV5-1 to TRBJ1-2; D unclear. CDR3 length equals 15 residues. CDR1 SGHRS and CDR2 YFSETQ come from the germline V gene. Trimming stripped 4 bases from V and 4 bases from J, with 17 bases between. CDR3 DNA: TGCGCCAGCAGCGCCAATCCGGGTACCAGCTATGGCTACACCTTC. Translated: CASSANPGTSYGYTF.

DNA of the CDR3: TGTGCCAGCTCACGTGACAGGAGCTCCTACGAGCAGTACTTC. Protein sequence: CASSRDRSSYEQYF. The chain uses TRBV18 and TRBJ2-7; possibly TRBD1 for D (6 bases). V dropped 4 bases and J dropped 0 bases, with 10 bases sitting between them. Germline loops: CDR1 KGHSH, CDR2 LQKENI. The CDR3 sequence is 14 residues long.

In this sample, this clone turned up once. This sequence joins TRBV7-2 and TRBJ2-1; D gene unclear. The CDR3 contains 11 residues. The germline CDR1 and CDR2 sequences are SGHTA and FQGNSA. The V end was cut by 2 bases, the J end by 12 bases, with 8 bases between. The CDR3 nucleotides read TGTGCCAGCAGCTTATCGGGTACGCAGTTCTTC. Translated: CASSLSGTQFF.

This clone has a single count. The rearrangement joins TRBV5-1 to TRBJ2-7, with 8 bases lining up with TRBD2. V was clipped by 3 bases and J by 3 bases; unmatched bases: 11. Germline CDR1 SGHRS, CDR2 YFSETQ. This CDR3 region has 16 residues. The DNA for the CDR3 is TGCGCCAGCAGCTACCTCGGGGGGGGACTCGGCTACGAGCAGTACTTC. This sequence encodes CASSYLGGGLGYEQYF.

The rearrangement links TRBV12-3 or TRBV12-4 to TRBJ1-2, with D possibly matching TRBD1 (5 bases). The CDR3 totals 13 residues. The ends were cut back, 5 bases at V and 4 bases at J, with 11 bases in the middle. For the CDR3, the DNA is TGTGCCAGCAGTCTCAGGGTCGGCTATGGCTACACCTTC. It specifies CASSLRVGYGYTF.

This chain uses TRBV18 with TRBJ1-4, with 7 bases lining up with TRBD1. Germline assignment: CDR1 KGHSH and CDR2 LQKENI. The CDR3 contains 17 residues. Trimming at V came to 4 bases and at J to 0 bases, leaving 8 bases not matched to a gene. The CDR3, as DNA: TGTGCCAGCTCACGAGAGGACAGGACCTCAACTAATGAAAAACTGTTTTTT. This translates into CASSREDRTSTNEKLFF.

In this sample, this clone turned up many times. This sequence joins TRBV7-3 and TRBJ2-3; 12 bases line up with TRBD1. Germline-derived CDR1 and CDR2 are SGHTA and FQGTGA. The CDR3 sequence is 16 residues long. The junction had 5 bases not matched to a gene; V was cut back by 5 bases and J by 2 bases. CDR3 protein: CASSVMGQGATDTQYF. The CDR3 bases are TGTGCCAGCAGCGTCATGGGACAGGGGGCCACAGATACGCAGTATTTT.

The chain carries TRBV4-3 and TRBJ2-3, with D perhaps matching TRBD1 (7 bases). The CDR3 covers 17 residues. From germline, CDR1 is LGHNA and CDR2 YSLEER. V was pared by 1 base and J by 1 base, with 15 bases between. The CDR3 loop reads CASSQGGAGQRTDTQYF. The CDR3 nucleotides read TGCGCCAGCAGCCAAGGGGGGGCGGGACAGCGCACAGATACGCAGTATTTT.

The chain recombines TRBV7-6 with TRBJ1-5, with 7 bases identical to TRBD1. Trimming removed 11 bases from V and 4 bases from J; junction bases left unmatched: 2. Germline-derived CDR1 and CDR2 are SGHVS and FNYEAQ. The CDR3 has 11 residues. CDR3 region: CAQGGNQPQHF. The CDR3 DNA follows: TGTGCCCAGGGGGGTAATCAGCCCCAGCATTTT.

The CDR3 reads CASRTAGGYEQYF. CDR3 DNA: TGTGCCAGCAGGACAGCGGGAGGCTACGAGCAGTACTTC. J is TRBJ2-7 and V is TRBV6-5; TRBD2 aligns across 9 bases. Trimming at V came to 6 bases and at J to 3 bases, leaving 3 bases not matched to a gene. CDR3 size: 13 residues. The germline gives CDR1 MNHEY, CDR2 SVGAGI.

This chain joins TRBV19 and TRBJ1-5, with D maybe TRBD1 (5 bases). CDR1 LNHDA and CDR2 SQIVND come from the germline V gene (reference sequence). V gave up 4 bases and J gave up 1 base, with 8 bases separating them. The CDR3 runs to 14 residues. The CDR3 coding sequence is TGTGCCAGTAGTACCAGACAGAGCAATCAGCCCCAGCATTTT. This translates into CASSTRQSNQPQHF.

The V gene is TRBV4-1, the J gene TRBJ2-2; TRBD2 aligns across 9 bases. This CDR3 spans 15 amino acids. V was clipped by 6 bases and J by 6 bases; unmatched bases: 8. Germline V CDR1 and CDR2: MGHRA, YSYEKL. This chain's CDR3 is CASRESGRTPGELFF. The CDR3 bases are TGCGCCAGCAGGGAGAGCGGGAGGACCCCCGGGGAGCTGTTTTTT.

The chain's CDR3 is CSAGLYEQYF. The CDR3 nucleotides are TGCAGTGCCGGACTCTACGAGCAGTACTTC. This sequence joins TRBV20-1 and TRBJ2-7, with a tentative D call TRBD2 (5 bases). Germline V gives CDR1 DFQATT, CDR2 SNEGSKA (reference sequence). The CDR3 length is 10 residues. V was clipped by 6 bases and J by 3 bases, with 6 bases between them.

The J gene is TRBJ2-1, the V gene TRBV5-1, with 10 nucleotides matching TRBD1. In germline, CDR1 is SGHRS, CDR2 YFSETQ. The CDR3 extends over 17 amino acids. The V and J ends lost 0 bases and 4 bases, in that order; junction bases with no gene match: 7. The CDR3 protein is CASSLDPPGQGYNEQFF. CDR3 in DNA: TGCGCCAGCAGCTTGGACCCCCCGGGACAGGGGTACAATGAGCAGTTCTTC.

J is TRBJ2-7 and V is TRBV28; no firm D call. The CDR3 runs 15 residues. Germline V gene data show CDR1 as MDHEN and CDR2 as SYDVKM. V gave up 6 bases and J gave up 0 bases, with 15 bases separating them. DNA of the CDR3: TGTGCCAGCAGCCCCCCGCCAGGATCCTCCTACGAGCAGTACTTC. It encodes CASSPPPGSSYEQYF.

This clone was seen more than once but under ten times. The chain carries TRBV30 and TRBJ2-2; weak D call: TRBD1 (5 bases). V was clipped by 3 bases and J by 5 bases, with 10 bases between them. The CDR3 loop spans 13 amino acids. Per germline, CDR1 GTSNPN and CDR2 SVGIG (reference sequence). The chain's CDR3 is CAWRVRGTGELFF. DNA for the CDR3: TGTGCCTGGAGAGTTAGGGGAACCGGGGAGCTGTTTTTT.

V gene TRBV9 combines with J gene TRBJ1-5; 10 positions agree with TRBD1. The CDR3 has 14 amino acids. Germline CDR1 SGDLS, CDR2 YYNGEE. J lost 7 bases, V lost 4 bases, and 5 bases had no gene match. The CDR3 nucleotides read TGTGCCAGCAGCTCAGACAGGGGGCACCAGCCCCAGCATTTT. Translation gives CASSSDRGHQPQHF.

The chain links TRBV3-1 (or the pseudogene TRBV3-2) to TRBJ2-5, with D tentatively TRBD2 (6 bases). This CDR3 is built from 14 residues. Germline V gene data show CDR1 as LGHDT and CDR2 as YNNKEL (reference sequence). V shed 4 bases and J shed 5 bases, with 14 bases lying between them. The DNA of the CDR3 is TGTGCCAGCAGCCTTGCGGGGCTCGTGGAGACCCAGTACTTC. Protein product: CASSLAGLVETQYF.

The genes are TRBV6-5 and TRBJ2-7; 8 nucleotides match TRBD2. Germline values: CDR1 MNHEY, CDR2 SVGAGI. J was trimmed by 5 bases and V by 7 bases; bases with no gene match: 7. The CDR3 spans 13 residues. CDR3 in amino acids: CASTASGLDEQYF. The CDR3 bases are TGTGCCAGCACCGCTAGCGGGCTCGACGAGCAGTACTTC.